This paragraph covers one TCR beta chain sequence. The antigen remains unidentified. The sample originates from a study of cytomegalovirus exposure and HLA in healthy donors. Germline lookup yields CDR1 SEHNR and CDR2 FQNEAQ (reference sequence). CDR3 length: 14 residues. V lost 5 bases and J lost 1, with 8 bases in between. The PCR contained 60 Vbeta and 13 Jbeta primers. This table comes from immunoSEQ multiplex PCR, and its TCRdb copy is limited to in-frame clones, with some not included. The sample lists some 130,000 clones, 65% to 85% seen once, with roughly 1.1% in the top ten. Study conclusions and caveats: The authors listed approximately 160 TCR beta chains as cytomegalovirus-associated.

This sequence originates from a boy aged 5-17 years in good health and CMV-seronegative. The chain carries TRBV7-9 and TRBJ2-2, with unresolved D. Input material: PBMCs. CDR3 in amino acids: CASSHPENTGELFF. The DNA of the CDR3 is TGTGCCAGCAGCCACCCAGAGAACACCGGGGAGCTGTTTTTT.